The 20 T cell receptor beta chains below come from one sample, sequenced in a study of molecular identifiers for immune sequencing clone quantification (dated by TCRdb to 2016 to 2019). Library generation was performed with PCR. The sample was run on a NextSeq 500. TCRdb trimmed public reads at Q25 via fastp, called clones via MiXCR and kept in-frame beta chains. Every distinct CDR3 protein forms one entry, paired with its most common genes and DNA. The table for this sample lists under 800,000 distinct CDR3 sequences; roughly 23% of them were counted only once. In total, the top ten clones hold roughly 0.83% of the sample. What was sequenced was naive CD8+ T cells from blood, with Jurkat cell RNA spiked in. Reading the label with the study, this specimen's cell subset or site is: FACS-sorted CD8+CD4-CCR7+CD45RA+ naive T cells. The receptors come from a human donor in good health. Some libraries in this study had Jurkat cell RNA spiked in.

Ten or more counts support this clonotype. This chain uses TRBV7-2 with TRBJ2-3, with D perhaps matching TRBD2 (5 bases). Trimming removed 7 bases at V and 0 bases at J, with 17 bases between. CDR1 and CDR2 from the germline V gene are SGHTA and FQGNSA. The CDR3 is made up of 16 amino acids. The CDR3 loop is CASTHQLAPSTDTQYF. For the CDR3, the DNA is TGTGCCAGCACCCACCAGTTAGCGCCCAGCACAGATACGCAGTATTTT.

This clonotype was counted at least ten times. The chain is built from TRBV5-1 and TRBJ1-2; no firm D call. Germline V gives CDR1 SGHRS, CDR2 YFSETQ. The CDR3 has 15 amino acids. Trimming left V 0 bases short and J 2 bases short, with 11 bases between. CDR3 protein: CASSLGAAGNYGYTF. The CDR3, as DNA: TGCGCCAGCAGCTTGGGGGCAGCAGGCAACTATGGCTACACCTTC.

A few counts support this clonotype. The chain carries TRBV4-1 and TRBJ2-1, with D unresolved. The CDR3 is made up of 13 amino acids. Germline V gene sequence: CDR1 MGHRA, CDR2 YSYEKL. Trimming cost V 1 base and J 5 bases, with 6 bases left between them. The CDR3 nucleotides are TGCGCCAGCAGCCAAGCGGCCCACAATGAGCAGTTCTTC. Amino acid sequence: CASSQAAHNEQFF.

This clonotype was detected many times. The rearrangement uses TRBV7-9 and TRBJ1-1; tentatively, D is TRBD1 (6 bases). V lost 4 bases, J lost 1 base, and 10 bases lay in between. The V gene's germline CDR1 is SEHNR and CDR2 FQNEAQ (reference sequence). CDR3 length equals 14 residues. Here the CDR3 reads CASSSTGGNTEAFF. In DNA form, the CDR3 reads TGTGCCAGCAGCTCGACAGGAGGGAACACTGAAGCTTTCTTT.

This clonotype was picked up a small number of times. This chain connects TRBV7-9 to TRBJ1-1; D gene ambiguous. Germline assignment: CDR1 SEHNR and CDR2 FQNEAQ (reference sequence). Trimming removed 3 bases at V and 1 base at J, with 12 bases between. The CDR3 extends over 15 amino acids. Here the CDR3 DNA reads TGTGCCAGCAGCTTTATCGACGGGCCGAACACTGAAGCTTTCTTT. Protein product: CASSFIDGPNTEAFF. Supplemented by reference TRBV7-9 and TRBJ1-1, the full variable domain reads DTGVSQNPRHKITKRGQNVTFRCDPISEHNRLYWYRQTLGQGPEFLTYFQNEAQLEKSRLLSDRFSAERPKGSFSTLEIQRTEQGDSAMYLCASSFIDGPNTEAFFGQGTRLTVV.

This clonotype was seen only a few times. The V gene is TRBV4-1, the J gene TRBJ1-5; the D is unclear. With 2 bases removed from V and 7 bases from J, the gap between germline ends came to 12 bases. Germline lookup yields CDR1 MGHRA and CDR2 YSYEKL. The CDR3 extends over 14 amino acids. CDR3 coding DNA: TGCGCCAGCAGCCAACTTCCAGGAGGGCAGCCCCAGCATTTT. It yields the protein CASSQLPGGQPQHF.

This clonotype was counted at least ten times. The J gene is TRBJ1-4, the V gene TRBV2, with 9 bases matching TRBD1. CDR1 SNHLY and CDR2 FYNNEI come from the germline V gene. V shed 7 bases and J 0 bases; nucleotides not matched to a gene: 6. The CDR3 runs to 16 residues. Here the CDR3 DNA reads TGTGCCAGCACCCGGGACAGGGCCGCAACTAATGAAAAACTGTTTTTT. Translated, it gives CASTRDRAATNEKLFF.

Points on this clonotype: Just one base apart from a much larger clone, this may be a read error. The chain links TRBV5-1 to TRBJ2-5; a weak D match, TRBD2 (6 bases). The germline V gene encodes CDR1 SGHRS and CDR2 YFSETQ. The CDR3 contains 15 residues. For the CDR3, the DNA is TGCGCCAGCAGCTTGGCGGGCGGGGTCCAAGAGCCCCAGTACTTC. Protein sequence: CASSLAGGVQEPQYF.

This clonotype has ten or more counts. The CDR3 coding sequence is TGTGCCAGCAGCAAAGCTCCGAACACTGAAGCTTTCTTT. It codes for CASSKAPNTEAFF. The chain links TRBV7-6 to TRBJ1-1; D is undetermined. With 5 bases removed from V and 1 base from J, the gap between germline ends came to 8 bases. Germline lookup yields CDR1 SGHVS and CDR2 FNYEAQ. This CDR3 is 13 amino acids long.

Worth noting for this clonotype: Just one base apart from a much larger clone, this may be a read error. J is TRBJ1-1 and V is TRBV29-1; a weak D match, TRBD1 (6 bases). CDR1 is SQVTM and CDR2 is ANQGSEA in the germline V gene. CDR3 length: 12 residues. The CDR3 sequence: CSVEEGAGGASF. For the CDR3, the DNA is TGCAGCGTTGAAGAGGGGGCAGGAGGAGCTTCCTTT.

This clonotype was seen a handful of times. V is TRBV20-1 and J is TRBJ1-1; 10 bases align to TRBD1. V was clipped by 2 bases and J by 1 base; unmatched bases: 13. The CDR3 contains 18 residues. The germline gives CDR1 DFQATT, CDR2 SNEGSKA (reference sequence). The CDR3 loop is CSARSRPGQGMKNTEAFF. CDR3 sequence (DNA): TGCAGTGCTAGATCAAGACCGGGACAGGGGATGAAGAACACTGAAGCTTTCTTT.

This clonotype occurred a few times. This chain connects TRBV4-3 to TRBJ1-2, with D hard to call. The CDR3 totals 14 residues. Germline V gene lookup returns CDR1 LGHNA and CDR2 YSLEER. V lost 0 bases, J lost 5 bases, and 10 bases lay in between. The CDR3 DNA reads TGCGCCAGCAGCCAAGATCCAGGAGGATATGGCTACACCTTC. Residues: CASSQDPGGYGYTF.

This clonotype showed up many times. The V gene is TRBV6-2 or TRBV6-3, the J gene TRBJ2-3, with D maybe TRBD2 (5 bases). V lost 0 bases and J lost 2, with 12 bases in between. CDR1 MNHEY and CDR2 SVGEGT come from the germline V gene. The CDR3 has 16 residues. The CDR3 spells CASSYSRASSTDTQYF. CDR3 DNA: TGTGCCAGCAGTTACTCGAGGGCTAGCTCCACAGATACGCAGTATTTT.

This clonotype was seen more than once but under ten times. CDR3 sequence (DNA): TGTGCCAGCAGGCCAGAACTCTGGAGCACAGATACGCAGTATTTT. It encodes CASRPELWSTDTQYF. The chain joins TRBV3-2 to TRBJ2-3. TRBV3-2 is reported as a pseudogene. The CDR3 has 15 residues.

A word on this clonotype: A much larger clone differs from this one at a single base, so this may be a read error. V gene TRBV12-3 or TRBV12-4 combines with J gene TRBJ1-5; no definite D call. The CDR3 runs 13 residues. CDR3 DNA: TGTGCCAGCAGTTTTAATGACAATCAGCCCCTGCATTTT. Amino acid sequence: CASSFNDNQPLHF.

The chain carries TRBV9 and TRBJ1-1; TRBD1 matches at 7 bases. V was pared by 3 bases and J by 4 bases, with 6 bases of the junction left unmatched. The germline gives CDR1 SGDLS, CDR2 YYNGEE. The CDR3 extends over 14 amino acids. The DNA of the CDR3 is TGTGCCAGCAGCGAAACAGGGGCGGGCACTGAAGCTTTCTTT. Its translation is CASSETGAGTEAFF.

This chain uses TRBV6-2 or TRBV6-3 with TRBJ2-1; 8 bases line up with TRBD2. CDR1 is MNHEY and CDR2 is SVGEGT in the germline V gene. With 2 bases clipped from V and 2 bases from J, the junction kept 5 bases outside the gene matches. The CDR3 sequence is 16 residues long. In DNA form, the CDR3 reads TGTGCCAGCAGTTACATGCCTAGCGGGCCCTACAATGAGCAGTTCTTC. Its translation is CASSYMPSGPYNEQFF.

Only a few counts were recorded for this clonotype. The chain has TRBV3-1 and TRBJ2-3; D is undetermined. The ends were cut back, 0 bases at V and 2 bases at J, with 15 bases in the middle. CDR1 LGHDT and CDR2 YNNKEL come from the germline V gene (reference sequence). The CDR3 contains 17 residues. The CDR3 nucleotides read TGTGCCAGCAGCCAAGATTCATCTGCACTATACACAGATACGCAGTATTTT. This gives the protein CASSQDSSALYTDTQYF.

Ten or more counts support this clonotype. This chain uses TRBV27 with TRBJ2-7, with 9 bases that match TRBD2. The trim removed 3 bases at V and 2 bases at J, leaving 5 bases unmatched. This CDR3 has 15 residues. Germline CDR1 and CDR2: MNHEY and SMNVEV (reference sequence). The CDR3 sequence is CASSFTSGHTYEQYF. CDR3 bases: TGTGCCAGCAGTTTCACTAGCGGGCACACCTACGAGCAGTACTTC.

This clonotype was seen at least ten times. The J gene is TRBJ2-5, the V gene TRBV6-5; possible D gene TRBD2, 6 bases. Trimming cost V 5 bases and J 0 bases, with 22 bases left between them. Germline V gene sequence: CDR1 MNHEY, CDR2 SVGAGI. The CDR3 length is 18 residues. The CDR3: CASSPGRSGAEYQETQYF. CDR3 nucleotide sequence: TGTGCCAGCAGTCCTGGGCGATCGGGAGCAGAGTACCAAGAGACCCAGTACTTC.